Listed below are T cell receptor beta chains from one sample, sequenced in a study of OX40 agonist ivuxolimab in advanced cancers. Using immunoSEQ multiplex PCR, the repertoire was profiled, and TCRdb retains in-frame clones only, with some absent. The table shows approximately 13,000 clones, with roughly two thirds occurring only once. Here the sequenced sample was CD4+ or CD8+ T cells sorted from blood, taken in a trial of the OX40 agonist ivuxolimab. The receptors originated from an adult with an advanced solid tumor such as melanoma, head and neck, liver or kidney cancer. Both conserved end residues are part of each CDR3. Each record gives: CDR3 protein, V gene.

CASSSYADTQYF,TRBV5-6
CASSFELNTEAFF,TRBV6-5
CASSLKHEQYF,TRBV7-9
CASSLIGVNEQFF,TRBV27
CASSLWGGFNEQFF,TRBV27
CASSRDNQETQYF,TRBV7-3
CASSFGQGLTDTQYF,TRBV5-8
CASSQGTGDLDTIYF,TRBV4-3
CASSLGLTYNEQFF,TRBV27
CATGQGLNNSPLHF,TRBV19
CASNADSPYGEQYF,TRBV6-6
CASSPGTGFGYTF,TRBV19
CASSAHIGSYEQYF,TRBV7-3
CASSSRDLTGDYNEQFF,TRBV28
CAINQRGESYNEQFF,TRBV10-3
CASSEQDANTGELFF,TRBV4-2
CASSQVAGGADTQYF,TRBV4-1
CASSPSRERWNEQFF,TRBV27
CASSFRDTEAFF,TRBV5-5
CASNPLDSGNTDTQYF,TRBV7-8
CASSPNDRAYGYTF,TRBV7-9
CASSSPSHNGIYGYTF,TRBV19